This T cell receptor beta chain was identified during a study of T cells in tuberculosis. The time point denotes: new active TB diagnosis, blood taken before or within 7 days of starting treatment. Trimming took 5 bases from V and 9 from J; bases not matched to a gene: 11. The CDR3 has 14 amino acids. Germline V gives CDR1 GTSNPN, CDR2 SVGIG (reference sequence). TCRdb keeps only in-frame clones here, not all; method: immunoSEQ multiplex PCR. The repertoire has 29,000 or so clones, about 91% of them found once; the top ten carry around 7%. The chain employs TRBV30 and TRBJ2-1; 9 bases fit TRBD2. The TCR comes from an adult with tuberculosis. Sequencing used PBMCs, obtained at tuberculosis diagnosis. The CDR3 nucleotides read TGTGCCTGGTCCAGCGGGAGGATGGGGGCTGAGCAGTTCTTC. The encoded protein is CAWSSGRMGAEQFF.